These 5 T cell receptor beta chains were all obtained from the same sample, sequenced in a study of T cells in Graves' hyperthyroidism and ophthalmopathy. Amplification of TCR beta CDR3 regions was performed using RNA transcripts as template. In the first-round RT-PCR of the TCR CDR3, the HTBI primer set was used. TCRdb fed the multiplex PCR reads into MiXCR, producing one record per CDR3 protein. This repertoire shows 750,000 to 900,000 distinct CDR3 sequences, 35% to 40% found once; its top ten account for 7% to 10%. The sample comprised blood. The receptors stem from a man aged 18 to 29 with Graves' hyperthyroidism.

This chain links TRBV29-1 with TRBJ1-2, with D maybe TRBD1 (6 bases). V shed 7 bases and J shed 7 bases, with 16 bases lying between them. CDR3 size: 12 residues. Germline values: CDR1 SQVTM, CDR2 ANQGSEA. The CDR3 nucleotides are TGCAGCGCCGAGGGGGGTGGAGGTGGCTACACCTTC. Amino acid sequence: CSAEGGGGGYTF.

The chain combines TRBV13 with TRBJ2-7, with TRBD1 as a possible D gene (5 bases). V lost 0 bases to trimming and J lost 3 bases, with 12 bases between them. This CDR3 comprises 15 residues. Germline V CDR1 and CDR2: PRHDT, FYEKMQ (reference sequence). CDR3 sequence reads: CASSLGTDIFYEQYF. CDR3 in DNA: TGTGCCAGCAGCTTAGGGACAGACATCTTCTACGAGCAGTACTTC.

This clonotype was counted at least ten times. The chain is built from TRBV15 and TRBJ1-5, with 10 bases identical to TRBD1. The J segment lost 4 bases and the V segment lost 3 bases, leaving 9 bases of the junction unmatched. Germline assignment: CDR1 LNHNV and CDR2 YYDKDF (reference sequence). This CDR3 has 17 residues. The CDR3 DNA reads TGTGCCACCAGCAGTGGGAGGGACAGGGGACGGAATCAGCCCCAGCATTTT. It codes for CATSSGRDRGRNQPQHF.

In this sample, this clonotype turned up a few times. The CDR3 bases are TGTGCCAGCAGCCCTCCGGGACACGGTCGTGAGACCCAGTACTTC. It yields the protein CASSPPGHGRETQYF. The chain combines TRBV7-9 with TRBJ2-5; the D gene is possibly TRBD1 (6 bases). The germline CDR1 and CDR2 sequences are SEHNR and FQNEAQ (reference sequence). V was clipped by 5 bases and J by 5 bases, with 18 bases between them. The CDR3 has 15 residues.

The rearrangement joins TRBV15 to TRBJ1-5, with TRBD1 as a possible D gene (6 bases). Germline CDR1 LNHNV, CDR2 YYDKDF (reference sequence). V lost 10 bases and J 0 bases, leaving 19 bases between the germline ends. This CDR3 has 16 amino acids. In DNA form, the CDR3 reads TGTGCCAGCAGAATAGGGGGACCCGATAGCAATCAGCCCCAGCATTTT. This translates into CASRIGGPDSNQPQHF.